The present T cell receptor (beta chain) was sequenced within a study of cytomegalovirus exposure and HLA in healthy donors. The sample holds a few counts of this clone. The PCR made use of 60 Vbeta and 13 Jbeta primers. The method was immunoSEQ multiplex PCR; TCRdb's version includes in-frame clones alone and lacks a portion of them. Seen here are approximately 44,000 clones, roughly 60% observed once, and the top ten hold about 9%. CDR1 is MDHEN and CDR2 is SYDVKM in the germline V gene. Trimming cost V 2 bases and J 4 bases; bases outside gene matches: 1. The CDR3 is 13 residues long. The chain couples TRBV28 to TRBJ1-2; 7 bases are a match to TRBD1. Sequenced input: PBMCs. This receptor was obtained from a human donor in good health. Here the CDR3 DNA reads TGTGCCAGCAGTTTAAGACAGGGCTATGGCTACACCTTC. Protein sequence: CASSLRQGYGYTF.